Shown below are 8 T cell receptor beta chains from a single sample sequenced in a study of blood T cell repertoires in COVID-19. The repertoire was sequenced with immunoSEQ multiplex PCR; TCRdb's copy has only in-frame clones and lacks some. The sample lists some 150,000 clones; approximately 91% were seen once. Source material: peripheral blood. Receptor source: a woman in her 70s with acute or convalescent COVID-19.

The J gene is TRBJ2-2, the V gene TRBV12-5, with D uncertain. Germline CDR1 LGHNT, CDR2 FRNRAP. The germline V and J ends were trimmed by 1 base and 6 bases, with 15 bases remaining between them. The CDR3 is 16 amino acids. This CDR3 is CASGLDASPGAGELFF. The CDR3 bases are TGTGCTAGTGGTTTGGACGCCTCTCCAGGCGCCGGGGAGCTGTTTTTT.

The chain carries TRBV28 and TRBJ1-4; D not resolved. The CDR3 spans 13 residues. The V end lost 6 bases, the J end lost 7 bases, and 12 bases lay between the germline ends. Germline V gene sequence: CDR1 MDHEN, CDR2 SYDVKM. DNA of the CDR3: TGTGCCAGCAGCGGAGGTTGGGGTGAAAAACTGTTTTTT. Translated, it gives CASSGGWGEKLFF.

The chain uses TRBV5-6 and TRBJ1-5; 7 nucleotides align to TRBD1. Germline values: CDR1 SGHDT, CDR2 YYEEEE. CDR3 length: 17 amino acids. V was pared by 5 bases and J by 0 bases, with 11 bases of the junction left unmatched. In DNA form, the CDR3 reads TGTGCCAGCAGTTATTCGGGACAGTCTTATAGCAATCAGCCCCAGCATTTT. Translating gives CASSYSGQSYSNQPQHF. Filled out from reference TRBV5-6 and TRBJ1-5, the complete variable domain reads DAGVTQSPTHLIKTRGQQVTLRCSPKSGHDTVSWYQQALGQGPQFIFQYYEEEERQRGNFPDRFSGHQFPNYSSELNVNALLLGDSALYLCASSYSGQSYSNQPQHFGDGTRLSIL.

This sequence joins TRBV3-1 (or the pseudogene TRBV3-2) and TRBJ1-1; D uncertain. Between the trimmed V and J ends, which lost 2 bases and 1 base, there was a span of 14 bases. CDR1 and CDR2 from the germline V gene are LGHDT and YNNKEL (reference sequence). The CDR3 loop spans 16 amino acids. This CDR3 reads CASSQNPWEGNTEAFF. Written as DNA, the CDR3 is TGTGCCAGCAGCCAAAATCCCTGGGAGGGGAACACTGAAGCTTTCTTT.

This clone was seen only a few times. The chain uses TRBV10-2 and TRBJ1-5, with TRBD1 matching over 10 bases. Trimming cost V 3 bases and J 2 bases; bases outside gene matches: 4. Germline values: CDR1 WSHSY, CDR2 SAAADI. The CDR3 runs to 16 residues. CDR3: CASSDGDRGGNQPQHF. The CDR3 region has the DNA TGCGCCAGCAGTGATGGGGACAGGGGTGGCAATCAGCCCCAGCATTTT.

Comment on this clone: The identical CDR3 is also encoded by other nucleotide sequences in the sample. This chain uses TRBV7-2 with TRBJ2-7; 8 bases are a match to TRBD2. Trimming cost V 0 bases and J 6 bases; bases outside gene matches: 10. CDR3 size: 16 residues. The V gene's germline CDR1 is SGHTA and CDR2 FQGNSA. The CDR3 bases are TGTGCCAGCAGCTTAGCGTTTCGGGGGGGTCTGGGCGAGCAGTACTTC. Amino acids: CASSLAFRGGLGEQYF. The full variable domain, in which reference TRBV7-2 and TRBJ2-7 provide the parts outside the CDR3, is GAGVSQSPSNKVTEKGKDVELRCDPISGHTALYWYRQSLGQGLEFLIYFQGNSAPDKSGLPSDRFSAERTGGSVSTLTIQRTQQEDSAVYLCASSLAFRGGLGEQYFGPGTRLTVT.

This clone was recorded only once. This chain uses TRBV10-2 with TRBJ1-5, with 8 bases fitting TRBD1. After removal of 5 bases from V and 4 bases from J, the junction contained 4 bases not matched to a gene. This CDR3 has 14 amino acids. Germline V CDR1 and CDR2: WSHSY, SAAADI. The CDR3 loop reads CASSQNRGNQPQHF. CDR3 in DNA: TGCGCCAGCAGTCAGAACAGGGGGAATCAGCCCCAGCATTTT.

The chain couples TRBV7-9 to TRBJ1-6; 7 nucleotides agree with TRBD1. Germline V lookup: CDR1 SEHNR, CDR2 FQNEAQ (reference sequence). V shed 5 bases and J 6 bases; nucleotides not matched to a gene: 7. This CDR3 is 15 amino acids long. CDR3 residues: CASSTRDSTNSPLHF. DNA for the CDR3: TGTGCCAGCAGCACCCGGGACAGCACTAATTCACCCCTCCACTTT.